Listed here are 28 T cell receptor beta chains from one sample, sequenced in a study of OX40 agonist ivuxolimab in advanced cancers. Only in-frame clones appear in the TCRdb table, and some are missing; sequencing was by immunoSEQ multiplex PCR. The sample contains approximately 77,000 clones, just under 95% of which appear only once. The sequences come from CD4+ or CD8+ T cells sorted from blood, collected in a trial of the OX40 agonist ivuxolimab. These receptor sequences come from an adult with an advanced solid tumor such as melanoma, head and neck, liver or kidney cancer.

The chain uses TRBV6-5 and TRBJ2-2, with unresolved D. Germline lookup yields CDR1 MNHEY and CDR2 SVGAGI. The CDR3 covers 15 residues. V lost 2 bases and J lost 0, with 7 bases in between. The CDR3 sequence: CASSYTTTNTGELFF. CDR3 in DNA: TGTGCCAGCAGTTACACGACAACGAACACCGGGGAGCTGTTTTTT.

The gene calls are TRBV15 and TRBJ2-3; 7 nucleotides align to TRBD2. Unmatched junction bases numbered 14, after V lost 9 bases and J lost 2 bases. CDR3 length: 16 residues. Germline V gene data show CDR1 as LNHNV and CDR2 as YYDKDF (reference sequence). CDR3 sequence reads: CATAEDLSGSTDTQYF. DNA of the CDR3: TGTGCCACTGCGGAAGATCTTAGCGGGTCCACAGATACGCAGTATTTT.

The CDR3 reads CASSRGTGELFF. Here the CDR3 DNA reads TGTGCCAGCTCACGGGGGACCGGGGAGCTGTTTTTT. The chain is built from TRBV18 and TRBJ2-2, with D perhaps given as TRBD1 or TRBD2 (5 bases each). Germline values: CDR1 KGHSH, CDR2 LQKENI. Trimming cost V 4 bases and J 5 bases, with 5 bases left between them. The CDR3 totals 12 residues.

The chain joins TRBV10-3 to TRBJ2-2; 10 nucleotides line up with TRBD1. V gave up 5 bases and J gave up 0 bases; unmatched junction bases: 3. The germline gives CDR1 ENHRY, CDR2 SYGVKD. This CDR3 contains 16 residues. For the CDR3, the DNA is TGTGCCATCAGTCGGGACAGGGGATCGAACACCGGGGAGCTGTTTTTT. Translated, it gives CAISRDRGSNTGELFF.

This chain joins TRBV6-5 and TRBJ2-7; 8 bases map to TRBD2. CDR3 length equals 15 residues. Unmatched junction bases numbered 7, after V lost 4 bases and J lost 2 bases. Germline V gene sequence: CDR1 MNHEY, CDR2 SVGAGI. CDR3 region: CASSSPGTSPYEQYF. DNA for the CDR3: TGTGCCAGCAGTTCGCCCGGGACTAGTCCCTACGAGCAGTACTTC.

The CDR3 DNA sequence: TGTGCCAGCAGCCCCAACCAACAGGTGTTGGGGCAGCCCCAGCATTTT. Its protein product is CASSPNQQVLGQPQHF. J is TRBJ1-5 and V is TRBV7-8; maybe TRBD1 (5 bases). The length of the CDR3 is 16 residues. CDR1 and CDR2 from the germline V gene are SGHVS and FQNEAQ. Trimming cost V 5 bases and J 7 bases, with 21 bases left between them.

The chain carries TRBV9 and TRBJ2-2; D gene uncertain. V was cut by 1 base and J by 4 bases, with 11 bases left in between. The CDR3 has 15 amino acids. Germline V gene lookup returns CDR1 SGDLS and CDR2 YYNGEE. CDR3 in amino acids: CASSVSPLLTGELFF. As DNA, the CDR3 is TGTGCCAGCAGCGTATCACCCCTCCTCACCGGGGAGCTGTTTTTT.

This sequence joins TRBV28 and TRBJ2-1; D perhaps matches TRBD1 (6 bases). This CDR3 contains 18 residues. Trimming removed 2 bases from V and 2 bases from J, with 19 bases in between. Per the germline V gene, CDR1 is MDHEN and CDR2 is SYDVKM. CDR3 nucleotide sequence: TGTGCCAGCAGTTTAGGGGGCTCGCAGGTGCTCACCTACAATGAGCAGTTCTTC. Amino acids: CASSLGGSQVLTYNEQFF.

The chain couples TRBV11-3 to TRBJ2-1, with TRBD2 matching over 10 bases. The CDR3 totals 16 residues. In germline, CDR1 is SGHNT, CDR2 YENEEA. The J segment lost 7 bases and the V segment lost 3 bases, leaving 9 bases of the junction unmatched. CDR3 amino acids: CASSFESGRAGNEQFF. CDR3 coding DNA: TGTGCCAGCAGCTTTGAGAGCGGGAGGGCGGGGAATGAGCAGTTCTTC.

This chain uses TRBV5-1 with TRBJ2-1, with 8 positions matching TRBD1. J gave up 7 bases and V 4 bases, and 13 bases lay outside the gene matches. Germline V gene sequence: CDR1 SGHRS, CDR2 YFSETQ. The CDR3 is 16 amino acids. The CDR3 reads CASSHQPGTGKNEQFF. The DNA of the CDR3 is TGCGCCAGCAGCCATCAACCCGGGACAGGAAAGAATGAGCAGTTCTTC.

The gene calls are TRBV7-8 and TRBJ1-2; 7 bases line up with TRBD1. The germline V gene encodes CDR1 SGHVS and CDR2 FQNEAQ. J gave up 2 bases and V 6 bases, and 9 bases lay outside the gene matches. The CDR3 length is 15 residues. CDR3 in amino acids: CASSSVGTVNYGYTF. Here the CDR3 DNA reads TGTGCCAGCAGTAGCGTTGGGACAGTGAACTATGGCTACACCTTC. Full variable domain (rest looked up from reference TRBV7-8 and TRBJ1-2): GAGVSQSPRYKVAKRGQDVALRCDPISGHVSLFWYQQALGQGPEFLTYFQNEAQLDKSGLPSDRFFAERPEGSVSTLKIQRTQQEDSAVYLCASSSVGTVNYGYTFGSGTRLTVV.

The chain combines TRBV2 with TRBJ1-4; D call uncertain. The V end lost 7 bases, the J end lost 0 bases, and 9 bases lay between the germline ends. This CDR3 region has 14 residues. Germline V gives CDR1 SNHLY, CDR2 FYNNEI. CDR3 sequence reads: CASTTPPTNEKLFF. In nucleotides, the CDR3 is TGTGCCAGCACGACCCCTCCAACTAATGAAAAACTGTTTTTT.

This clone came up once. CDR3 nucleotides: TGCGCCAGCAGCCAAGCCCCCGGGGTGGGGACCCAGTACTTC. Protein product: CASSQAPGVGTQYF. The chain carries TRBV4-1 and TRBJ2-5; D may be TRBD2 (5 bases). The ends were cut back, 1 base at V and 7 bases at J, with 13 bases in the middle. CDR3 size: 14 residues. Germline lookup yields CDR1 MGHRA and CDR2 YSYEKL.

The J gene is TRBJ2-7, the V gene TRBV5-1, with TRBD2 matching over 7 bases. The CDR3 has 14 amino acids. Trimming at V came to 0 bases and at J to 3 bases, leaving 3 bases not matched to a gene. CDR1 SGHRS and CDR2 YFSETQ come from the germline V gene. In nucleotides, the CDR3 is TGCGCCAGCAGCTTGGAAGGACTAGACTACGAGCAGTACTTC. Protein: CASSLEGLDYEQYF.

This CDR3 reads CASSPMGVIEKLFF. The CDR3 nucleotides read TGTGCCAGTAGTCCTATGGGGGTTATTGAAAAACTGTTTTTT. The chain combines TRBV19 with TRBJ1-4; D possibly corresponds to TRBD1 (5 bases). Trimming stripped 5 bases from V and 7 bases from J, with 14 bases between. The CDR3 runs to 14 residues. CDR1 is LNHDA, CDR2 SQIVND, per germline (reference sequence).

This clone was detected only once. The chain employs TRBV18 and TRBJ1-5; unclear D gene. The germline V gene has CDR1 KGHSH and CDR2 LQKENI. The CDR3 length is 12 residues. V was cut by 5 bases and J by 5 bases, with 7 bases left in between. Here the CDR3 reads CASSGVDQPQHF. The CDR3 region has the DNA TGTGCCAGCTCAGGGGTAGATCAGCCCCAGCATTTT.

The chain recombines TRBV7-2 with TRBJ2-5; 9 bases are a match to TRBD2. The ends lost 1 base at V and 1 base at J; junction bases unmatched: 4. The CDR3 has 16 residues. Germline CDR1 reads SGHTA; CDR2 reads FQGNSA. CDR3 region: CASSLESGRTQETQYF. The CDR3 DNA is TGTGCCAGCAGCTTAGAGAGCGGGAGGACCCAAGAGACCCAGTACTTC.

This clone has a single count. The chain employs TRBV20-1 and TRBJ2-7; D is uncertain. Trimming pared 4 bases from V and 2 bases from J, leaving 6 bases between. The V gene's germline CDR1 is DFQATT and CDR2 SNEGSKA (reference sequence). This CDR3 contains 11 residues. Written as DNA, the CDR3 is TGCAGTGCTAATGCGCCCTACGAGCAGTACTTC. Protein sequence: CSANAPYEQYF.

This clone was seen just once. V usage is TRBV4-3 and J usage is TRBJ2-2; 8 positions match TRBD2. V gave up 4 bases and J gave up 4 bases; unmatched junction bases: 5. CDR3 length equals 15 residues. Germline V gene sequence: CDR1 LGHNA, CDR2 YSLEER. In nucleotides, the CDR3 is TGCGCCAGCAGCCGCGGGGGGCTAATCACCGGGGAGCTGTTTTTT. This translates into CASSRGGLITGELFF.

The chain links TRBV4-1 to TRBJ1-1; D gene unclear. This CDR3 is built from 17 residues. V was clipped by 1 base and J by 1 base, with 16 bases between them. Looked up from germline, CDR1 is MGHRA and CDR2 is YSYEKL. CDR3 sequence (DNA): TGCGCCAGCAGCCAAGTTCTTAGTCAGAGGAGGAACACTGAAGCTTTCTTT. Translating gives CASSQVLSQRRNTEAFF.

The CDR3, as DNA: TGCGCCAGCAGCTCGGGCAGCCTCCAAGAGACCCAGTACTTC. It encodes CASSSGSLQETQYF. The chain couples TRBV5-1 to TRBJ2-5; the D is unclear. Germline CDR1 is SGHRS and CDR2 is YFSETQ. The CDR3 loop spans 14 amino acids. Trimming left V 3 bases short and J 1 base short, with 10 bases between.

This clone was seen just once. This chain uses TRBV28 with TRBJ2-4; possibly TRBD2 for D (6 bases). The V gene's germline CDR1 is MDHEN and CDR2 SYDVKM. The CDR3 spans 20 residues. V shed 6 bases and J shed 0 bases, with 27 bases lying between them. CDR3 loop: CASSPQLIFGSGLAKNIQYF. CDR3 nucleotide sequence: TGTGCCAGCAGCCCACAGTTGATTTTTGGTAGCGGCCTAGCCAAAAACATTCAGTACTTC.

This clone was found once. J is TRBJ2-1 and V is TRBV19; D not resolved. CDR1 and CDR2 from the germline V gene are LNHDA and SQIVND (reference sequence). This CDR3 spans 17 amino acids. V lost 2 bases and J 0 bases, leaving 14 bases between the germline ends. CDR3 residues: CASSIIGPSSSYNEQFF. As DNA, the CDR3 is TGTGCCAGTAGTATAATAGGGCCATCAAGCTCCTACAATGAGCAGTTCTTC.

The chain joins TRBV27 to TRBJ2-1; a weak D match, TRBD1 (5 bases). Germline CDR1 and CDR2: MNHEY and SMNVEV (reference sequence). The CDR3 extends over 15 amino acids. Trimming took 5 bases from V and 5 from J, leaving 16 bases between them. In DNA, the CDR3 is TGTGCCAGCAGTCCCAACCGAGGACAAGACAATGAGCAGTTCTTC. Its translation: CASSPNRGQDNEQFF.

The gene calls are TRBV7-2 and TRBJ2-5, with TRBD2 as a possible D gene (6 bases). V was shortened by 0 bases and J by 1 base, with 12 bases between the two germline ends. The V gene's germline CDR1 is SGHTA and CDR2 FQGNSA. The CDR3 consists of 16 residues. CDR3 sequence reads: CASSLARGGLQETQYF. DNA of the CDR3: TGTGCCAGCAGCTTAGCCAGAGGAGGGCTCCAAGAGACCCAGTACTTC.

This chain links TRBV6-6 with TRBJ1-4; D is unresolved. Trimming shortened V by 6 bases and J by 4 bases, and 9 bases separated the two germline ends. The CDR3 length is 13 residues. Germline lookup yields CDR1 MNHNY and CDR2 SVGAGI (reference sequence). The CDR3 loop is CASSQVFNEKLFF. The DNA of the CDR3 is TGTGCCAGCAGCCAAGTCTTTAATGAAAAACTGTTTTTT.

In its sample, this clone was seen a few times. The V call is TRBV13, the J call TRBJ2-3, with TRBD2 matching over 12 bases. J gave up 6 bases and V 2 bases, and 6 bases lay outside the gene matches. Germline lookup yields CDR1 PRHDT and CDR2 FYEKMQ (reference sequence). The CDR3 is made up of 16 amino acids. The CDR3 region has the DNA TGTGCCAGCAGCTTACGGACTAGCGGGGTCGGGGATACGCAGTATTTT. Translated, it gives CASSLRTSGVGDTQYF.

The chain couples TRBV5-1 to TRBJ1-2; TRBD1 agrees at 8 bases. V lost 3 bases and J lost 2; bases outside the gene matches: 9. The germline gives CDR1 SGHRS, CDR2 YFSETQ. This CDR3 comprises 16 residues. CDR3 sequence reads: CASSYNTWTGNYGYTF. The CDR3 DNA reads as TGCGCCAGCAGCTATAACACCTGGACAGGGAACTATGGCTACACCTTC.